The clone carrying this T cell receptor (beta chain) was detected a few times. This sample stems from a study of blood T cells in healthy people across ages. The second PCR ran roughly 7 to 11 cycles with a sample-barcoded 5' primer and J-beta primers. TCRdb recomputed calls from the 5' RACE reads with MiXCR, one row per CDR3 protein. The sample consists of 1.8 million or so distinct CDR3 sequences, about 39% of them appearing once. Germline V gives CDR1 MGHRA, CDR2 YSYEKL. There are 20 residues in the CDR3. The germline V and J ends were trimmed by 2 bases and 7 bases, with 30 bases remaining between them.

The rearrangement links TRBV4-1 to TRBJ2-1, with D unresolved. Sequencing was done on a sample of blood. This TCR came from a human donor in good health. The CDR3 nucleotides read TGCGCCAGCAGCCAATTGATTGCCCCTCGCCACCGGACGATTAATAATGAGCAGTTCTTC. It encodes CASSQLIAPRHRTINNEQFF.